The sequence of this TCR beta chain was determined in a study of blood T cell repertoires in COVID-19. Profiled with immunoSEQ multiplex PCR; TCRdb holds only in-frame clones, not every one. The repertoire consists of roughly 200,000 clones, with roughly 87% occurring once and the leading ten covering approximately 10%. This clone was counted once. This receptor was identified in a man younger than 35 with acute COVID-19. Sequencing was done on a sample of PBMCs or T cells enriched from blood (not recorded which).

This CDR3 reads CASSLAGGQGALTEAFF. The CDR3 bases are TGTGCCAGCAGCTTGGCCGGGGGACAGGGGGCGCTTACTGAAGCTTTCTTT. The chain is built from TRBV5-8 and TRBJ1-1, with TRBD1 matching 12 bases. Germline trimming cut 0 bases from V and 5 bases from J; bases unmatched to any gene: 8. CDR3 length: 17 amino acids. Germline V gene data show CDR1 as SGHTS and CDR2 as YDEGEE.